The next 11 T cell receptor beta chains were all read from a single sample in a study of cytomegalovirus exposure and HLA in healthy donors. The assay was immunoSEQ multiplex PCR, and TCRdb's table has in-frame clones only and misses some. There are roughly 77,000 clones in the sample; roughly 96% occur only once, and more than 0.6% lies in the top ten. The sequenced sample was PBMCs. The source is a woman younger than 30 in good health and CMV-seronegative.

The chain joins TRBV19 to TRBJ2-1, with TRBD2 matching 8 bases. J lost 2 bases, V lost 5 bases, and 2 bases had no gene match. The CDR3 sequence is 14 residues long. Germline V gene sequence: CDR1 LNHDA, CDR2 SQIVND (reference sequence). CDR3 residues: CASSPGGPYNEQFF. The CDR3 DNA follows: TGTGCCAGTAGTCCGGGGGGGCCCTACAATGAGCAGTTCTTC.

V usage is TRBV27 and J usage is TRBJ1-4; 8 positions agree with TRBD1. The CDR3 extends over 17 amino acids. Germline V CDR1 and CDR2: MNHEY, SMNVEV (reference sequence). After removal of 6 bases from V and 3 bases from J, the junction contained 12 bases not matched to a gene. CDR3 DNA sequence: TGTGCCAGCAGCTCCACAGGGGGGGTCTTCCCTAATGAAAAACTGTTTTTT. Translating gives CASSSTGGVFPNEKLFF.

This sequence joins TRBV10-1 and TRBJ2-3; tentatively, D is TRBD2 (5 bases). CDR1 WNHNN and CDR2 SYGVQD come from the germline V gene (reference sequence). CDR3 size: 12 residues. V was clipped by 6 bases and J by 3 bases, with 7 bases between them. The CDR3 here is CASSGLTDTQYF. CDR3 DNA sequence: TGCGCCAGCAGCGGACTTACAGATACGCAGTATTTT.

This chain joins TRBV11-2 and TRBJ2-7; 8 bases agree with TRBD2. With 1 base clipped from V and 7 bases from J, the junction kept 12 bases outside the gene matches. Germline CDR1 reads SGHAT; CDR2 reads FQNNGV. The CDR3 extends over 16 amino acids. CDR3 region: CASSLGGSGIAREQYF. The CDR3 coding sequence is TGTGCCAGCAGCTTAGGGGGTAGCGGGATCGCCAGAGAGCAGTACTTC.

The chain combines TRBV19 with TRBJ2-7, with unresolved D. CDR1 and CDR2 from the germline V gene are LNHDA and SQIVND (reference sequence). Trimming shortened V by 3 bases and J by 2 bases, and 11 bases separated the two germline ends. The CDR3 is 14 amino acids. CDR3 in DNA: TGTGCCAGTAGTATGAGGTTTGAAGCCTACGAGCAGTACTTC. Translating it yields CASSMRFEAYEQYF.

The CDR3 nucleotides read TGTGCCAGCAGTTTAGCGGGGGCTAGCACAGATACGCAGTATTTT. Translated, it gives CASSLAGASTDTQYF. The V call is TRBV27, the J call TRBJ2-3; perhaps TRBD2 as D (7 bases). Deletions cut 2 bases from V and 0 bases from J, with 9 bases between. Germline lookup yields CDR1 MNHEY and CDR2 SMNVEV (reference sequence). The CDR3 has 15 amino acids.

The V call is TRBV4-1, the J call TRBJ2-2; possible D gene TRBD1, 5 bases. Trimming took 4 bases from V and 4 from J, leaving 19 bases between them. The germline CDR1 and CDR2 sequences are MGHRA and YSYEKL. This CDR3 has 17 residues. For the CDR3, the DNA is TGCGCCAGCAGCCTCCTGGGGCAGGCCCCTGGCACCGGGGAGCTGTTTTTT. Amino acids: CASSLLGQAPGTGELFF.

This rearrangement joins TRBV15 to TRBJ2-1, with D tentatively TRBD1 (6 bases). Germline CDR1 reads LNHNV; CDR2 reads YYDKDF (reference sequence). The CDR3 runs 12 residues. V shed 1 base and J shed 9 bases, with 7 bases lying between them. The CDR3 is CATSRGGGEQFF. The CDR3 DNA follows: TGTGCCACCAGCAGAGGAGGGGGTGAGCAGTTCTTC.

The rearrangement uses TRBV23-1 and TRBJ2-7; 8 nucleotides agree with TRBD1. TRBV23-1 has ORF status, its function being uncertain. The CDR3 sequence is 16 residues long. Germline trimming cut 0 bases from V and 5 bases from J; bases unmatched to any gene: 9. The CDR3 region has the DNA TGCGCCAGCAGTCAATCGTTCAGACAGGGGACGGACGAGCAGTACTTC. Protein: CASSQSFRQGTDEQYF.

Concerning this clone: The sample carries other DNA sequences with the same CDR3. This chain joins TRBV27 and TRBJ2-7, with 10 positions matching TRBD1. The length of the CDR3 is 14 residues. CDR1 is MNHEY, CDR2 SMNVEV, per germline (reference sequence). Trimming at V came to 5 bases and at J to 2 bases, leaving 3 bases not matched to a gene. DNA of the CDR3: TGTGCCAGCAGTCTTGGGACAGGGGCCTACGAGCAGTACTTC. It is translated as CASSLGTGAYEQYF.

The chain employs TRBV7-2 and TRBJ2-3; TRBD2 aligns across 14 bases. Germline V lookup: CDR1 SGHTA, CDR2 FQGNSA. Germline trimming cut 5 bases from V and 14 bases from J; bases unmatched to any gene: 9. This CDR3 has 14 residues. In DNA form, the CDR3 reads TGTGCCAGCAGCGTGGGACTAGCGGGAGTTCAGCCGTATTTT. Translating it yields CASSVGLAGVQPYF.